The rows below give T cell receptor beta chains drawn from one sample of a study of blood T cell repertoires in COVID-19. Using immunoSEQ multiplex PCR, the repertoire was profiled, and TCRdb retains in-frame clones only, with some absent. The table lists around 80,000 clones, over 75% of them singletons. Sequences were obtained from peripheral blood. The origin of the receptors is a man at least 80 years old with acute or convalescent COVID-19. Each CDR3 is given with its conserved first and last residue.

V	length	J	CDR3
TRBV6-5	14	TRBJ1-5	CASRSDSSNQPQHF
TRBV11-2	15	TRBJ1-5	CASSFGGFSNQPQHF
TRBV7-3	16	TRBJ2-1	CASSLFSSGVYNEQFF
TRBV6-1	17	TRBJ1-6	CASSDRRASSYNSPLHF
TRBV6-1	16	TRBJ2-7	CASSELQPHRTYEQYF
TRBV5-1	14	TRBJ2-7	CASSSPGQGNEQYF
TRBV18	13	TRBJ2-5	CASSPAGGETQYF
TRBV6-5	14	TRBJ1-5	CASSYVVSNQPQHF
TRBV12-3/TRBV12-4	12	TRBJ2-7	CASSLIGNEQYF
TRBV3-1/TRBV3-2	13	TRBJ1-1	CASSPRDFTGAFF
TRBV29-1	14	TRBJ1-1	CSVEFSGGVTEAFF
TRBV5-4	18	TRBJ2-2	CASSLSPAGGLNTGELFF
TRBV5-5	12	TRBJ2-7	CASSLSLYEQYF
TRBV24-1	13	TRBJ2-1	CATSDQTGRGQFF
TRBV10-1	12	TRBJ2-3	CASSDYTDTQYF
TRBV4-1	16	TRBJ1-5	CASSQDGQGAGQPQHF
TRBV7-2	16	TRBJ1-6	CASSPRTGTRDSPLHF
TRBV9	13	TRBJ1-1	CASSFQGNTEAFF
TRBV9	13	TRBJ1-3	CASSADSGNTIYF
TRBV5-6	17	TRBJ1-5	CASSLLSQHAWNQPQHF
TRBV7-3	15	TRBJ2-2	CASSKRQGRDGELFF
TRBV10-3	14	TRBJ2-5	CAISDRGQGETQYF
TRBV12-3/TRBV12-4	13	TRBJ1-2	CASSFRREDGYTF
TRBV11-2	15	TRBJ1-2	CASSLGAGPSLGYTF
TRBV14	17	TRBJ1-3	CASSRRSGDGSGNTIYF
TRBV19	13	TRBJ2-1	CASSMGLVNEQFF
TRBV18	11	TRBJ2-7	CASSSSYEQYF
TRBV5-4	15	TRBJ2-7	CASSLAGVMAHEQYF